The clone carrying this TCR beta chain was recorded a few times. This record comes from a study of beta chain features in type 1 diabetes. About the research overall: No age, gender or cell yield differences were seen between patients and healthy donors.

Expressed TCRB transcripts were sequenced because the entire RNA isolate underwent reverse transcription. Sequencing used immunoSEQ multiplex PCR; TCRdb keeps in-frame clones, though not all of them. Here the sample spans under 450,000 clones, roughly 16% being singletons. This TCR was sampled from a woman aged 18-29 years in good health. Source material: naive CD4+ T cells from blood.

The CDR3 protein is CASSITGGTEQFF. CDR3 sequence (DNA): TGTGCCAGTAGTATTACAGGGGGCACTGAGCAGTTCTTC. The chain joins TRBV19 to TRBJ2-1; TRBD1 matches at 9 bases. Germline CDR1 LNHDA, CDR2 SQIVND (reference sequence). This CDR3 is 13 amino acids long. Trimming cost V 3 bases and J 9 bases; bases outside gene matches: 3.